The TCR beta chain described here comes from a study of cytomegalovirus exposure and HLA in healthy donors. The length of the CDR3 is 15 residues. Germline CDR1 and CDR2: SGHTA and FQGTGA. V was pared by 2 bases and J by 5 bases, with 13 bases between. Amplification used 60 Vbeta primers and 13 Jbeta primers. Sequencing was performed with immunoSEQ multiplex PCR; in TCRdb, only in-frame clones are kept and a portion is missing. The sample has over 70,000 clones, around four fifths seen once. Sequencing was carried out using PBMCs. The V call is TRBV7-3, the J call TRBJ2-1, with D hard to call. The clonotype comes from a male donor in good health and CMV-seropositive. The CDR3 coding sequence is TGTGCCAGCAGCTTATTGGAGAGACCCAACAATGAGCAGTTCTTC. Residues: CASSLLERPNNEQFF.